This T cell receptor (beta chain) was retrieved from a study of blood T cell repertoires in COVID-19. About this clone itself: The junction does not match germline at one end; this may be a read error.

There are 13 residues in the CDR3. Germline lookup yields CDR1 SGHKS and CDR2 YYEKEE (reference sequence). Produced via immunoSEQ multiplex PCR; TCRdb's table is partial and in-frame only. This table has 200,000 to 250,000 clones, about 85% appearing once. The specimen was peripheral blood. The chain joins TRBV5-5 to TRBJ2-3; 9 nucleotides align to TRBD2. The receptor comes from a middle-aged man who had recovered from COVID-19. The CDR3, as DNA: TGTGCCAGCAGCTTGGAGCCAGGACTAGCGTGGTTATTT. Its translation: CASSLEPGLAWLF.